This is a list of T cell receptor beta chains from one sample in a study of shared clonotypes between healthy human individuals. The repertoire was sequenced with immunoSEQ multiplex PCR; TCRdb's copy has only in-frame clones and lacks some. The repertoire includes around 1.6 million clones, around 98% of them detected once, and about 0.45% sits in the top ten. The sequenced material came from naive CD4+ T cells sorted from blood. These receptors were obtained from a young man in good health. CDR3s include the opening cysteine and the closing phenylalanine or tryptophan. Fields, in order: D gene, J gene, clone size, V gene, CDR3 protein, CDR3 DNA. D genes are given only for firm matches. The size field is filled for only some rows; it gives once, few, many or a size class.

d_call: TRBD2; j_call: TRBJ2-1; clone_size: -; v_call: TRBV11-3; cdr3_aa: CASSLVPGLAGAHYNEQFF; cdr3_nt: TGTGCCAGCAGCTTAGTTCCGGGGTTAGCGGGAGCCCACTACAATGAGCAGTTCTTC
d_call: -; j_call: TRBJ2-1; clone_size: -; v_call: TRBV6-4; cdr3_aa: CASSGHGVRGSSYNEQFF; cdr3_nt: TGTGCCAGCAGTGGACACGGCGTTCGGGGGAGCTCCTACAATGAGCAGTTCTTC
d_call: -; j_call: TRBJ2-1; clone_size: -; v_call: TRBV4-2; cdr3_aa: CASSQERTQSYNEQFF; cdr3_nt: TGTGCCAGCAGCCAAGAACGTACCCAGTCCTACAATGAGCAGTTCTTC
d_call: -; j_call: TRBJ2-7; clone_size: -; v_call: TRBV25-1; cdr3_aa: CASSDLGGGSYEQYF; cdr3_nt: TGTGCCAGCAGTGATCTAGGGGGCGGGAGCTACGAGCAGTACTTC
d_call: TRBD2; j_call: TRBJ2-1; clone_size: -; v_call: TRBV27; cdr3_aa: CASRRTSGSLGWNEQFF; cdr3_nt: TGTGCCAGCAGACGGACTAGCGGGAGTTTGGGGTGGAATGAGCAGTTCTTC
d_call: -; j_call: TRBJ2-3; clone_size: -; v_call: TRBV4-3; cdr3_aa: CASSQERGSTDTQYF; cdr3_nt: TGCGCCAGCAGCCAAGAACGAGGCAGCACAGATACGCAGTATTTT
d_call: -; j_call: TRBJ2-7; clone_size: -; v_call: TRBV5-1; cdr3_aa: CASSLFYQVYYEQYF; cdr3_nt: TGCGCCAGCAGCTTGTTCTACCAGGTCTACTACGAGCAGTACTTC
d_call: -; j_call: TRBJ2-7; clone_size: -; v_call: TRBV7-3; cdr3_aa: CASSLESGFGYEQYF; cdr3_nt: TGTGCCAGCAGCTTAGAGAGCGGGTTTGGCTACGAGCAGTACTTC
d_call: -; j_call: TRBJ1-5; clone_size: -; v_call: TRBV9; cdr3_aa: CASSVGDQPQHF; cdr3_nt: TGTGCCAGCAGCGTAGGAGATCAGCCCCAGCATTTT
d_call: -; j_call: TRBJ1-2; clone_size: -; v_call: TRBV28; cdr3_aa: CASSNYGYTF; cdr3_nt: TGTGCCAGCAGTAACTATGGCTACACCTTC
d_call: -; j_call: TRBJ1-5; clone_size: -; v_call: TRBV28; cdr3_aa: CASSFRGLQRRGQPQHF; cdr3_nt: TGTGCCAGCAGTTTCAGGGGTCTACAGCGTCGGGGCCAGCCCCAGCATTTT
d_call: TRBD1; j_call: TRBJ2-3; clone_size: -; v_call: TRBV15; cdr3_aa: CATSRTFGQGTDTQYF; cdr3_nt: TGTGCCACCAGCCGGACTTTCGGACAGGGTACAGATACGCAGTATTTT
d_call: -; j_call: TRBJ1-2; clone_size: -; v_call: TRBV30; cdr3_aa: CAWIVGAFNGYTF; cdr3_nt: TGTGCCTGGATTGTGGGGGCGTTTAATGGCTACACCTTC
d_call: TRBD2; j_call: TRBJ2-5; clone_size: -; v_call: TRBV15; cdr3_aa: CATSPPERELETQYF; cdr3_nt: TGTGCCACCAGTCCTCCCGAGCGGGAGTTAGAGACCCAGTACTTC
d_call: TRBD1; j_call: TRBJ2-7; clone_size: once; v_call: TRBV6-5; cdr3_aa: CATGRDRVSYEQYF; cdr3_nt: TGTGCCACGGGCCGGGACAGGGTCTCCTACGAGCAGTACTTC
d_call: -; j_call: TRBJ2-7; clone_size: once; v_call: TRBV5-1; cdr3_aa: CASSLDREGLEQYF; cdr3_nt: TGCGCCAGCAGCCTTGACAGGGAGGGATTGGAGCAGTACTTC
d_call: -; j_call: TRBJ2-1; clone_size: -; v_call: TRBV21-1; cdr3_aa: CAAGTSGTYNEQFF; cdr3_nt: TGTGCCGCGGGGACTAGCGGGACCTACAATGAGCAGTTCTTC
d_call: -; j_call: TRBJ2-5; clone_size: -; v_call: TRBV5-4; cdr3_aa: CASSFYRAYQETQYF; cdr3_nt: TGTGCCAGCAGCTTTTACAGGGCTTACCAAGAGACCCAGTACTTC
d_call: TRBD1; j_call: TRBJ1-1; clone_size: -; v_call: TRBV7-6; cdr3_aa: CASSLRPGQGPLNTEAFF; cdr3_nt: TGTGCCAGCAGCTTGAGACCGGGACAGGGGCCCTTGAACACTGAAGCTTTCTTT
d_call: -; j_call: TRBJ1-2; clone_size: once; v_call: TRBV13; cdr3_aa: CASSLPYRDGQGGYTF; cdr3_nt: TGTGCCAGCAGCTTACCCTACCGCGACGGCCAAGGGGGCTACACCTTC
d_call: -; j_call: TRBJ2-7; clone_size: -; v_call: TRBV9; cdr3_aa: CASSVVGSSYEQYF; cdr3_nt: TGTGCCAGCAGCGTAGTGGGATCCTCCTACGAGCAGTACTTC
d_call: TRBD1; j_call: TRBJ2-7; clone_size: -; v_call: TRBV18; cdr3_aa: CASSPRGQTAYEQYF; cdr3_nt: TGTGCCAGCTCACCCAGGGGGCAAACGGCCTACGAGCAGTACTTC
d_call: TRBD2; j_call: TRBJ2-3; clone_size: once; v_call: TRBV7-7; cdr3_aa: CASSPGLAEVTQYF; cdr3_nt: TGTGCCAGCAGCCCGGGACTAGCAGAAGTTACGCAGTATTTT
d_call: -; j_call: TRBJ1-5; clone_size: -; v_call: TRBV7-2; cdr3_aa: CASSRDISQPQHF; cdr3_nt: TGTGCCAGCAGCCGGGACATCAGTCAGCCCCAGCATTTT
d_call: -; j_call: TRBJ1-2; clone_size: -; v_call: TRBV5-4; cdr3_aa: CASSLDSGGQGYGYTF; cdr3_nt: TGTGCCAGCAGCTTGGATTCCGGGGGGCAAGGCTATGGCTACACCTTC
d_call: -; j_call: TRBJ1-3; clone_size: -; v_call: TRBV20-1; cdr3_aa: CSARLGNTIYF; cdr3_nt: TGCAGTGCTAGATTAGGAAACACCATATATTTT
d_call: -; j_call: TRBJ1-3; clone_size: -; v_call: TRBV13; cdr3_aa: CASRGIDETGNTIYF; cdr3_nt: TGTGCCAGCAGAGGCATCGACGAAACCGGAAACACCATATATTTT
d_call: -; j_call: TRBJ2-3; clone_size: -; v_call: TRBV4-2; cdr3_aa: CASSQGPSGRSDTQYF; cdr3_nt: TGTGCCAGCAGCCAAGGCCCTTCGGGGAGGTCAGATACGCAGTATTTT
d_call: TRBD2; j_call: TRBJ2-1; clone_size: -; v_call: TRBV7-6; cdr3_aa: CASSLLLLAGDLDSEQFF; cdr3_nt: TGTGCCAGCAGCTTATTGTTACTAGCGGGAGACCTCGACAGTGAGCAGTTCTTC
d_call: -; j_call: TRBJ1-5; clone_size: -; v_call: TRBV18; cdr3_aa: CASSPGAGAEQPQHF; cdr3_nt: TGTGCCAGCTCACCAGGTGCAGGGGCAGAGCAGCCCCAGCATTTT
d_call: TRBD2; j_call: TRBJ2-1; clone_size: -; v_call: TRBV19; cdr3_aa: CASTSTGGDNEQFF; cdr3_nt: TGTGCCAGTACGTCAACGGGAGGGGACAATGAGCAGTTCTTC
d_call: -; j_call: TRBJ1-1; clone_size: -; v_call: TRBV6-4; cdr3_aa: CASSLRLDTEAFF; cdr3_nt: TGTGCCAGCAGTTTAAGGTTGGACACTGAAGCTTTCTTT
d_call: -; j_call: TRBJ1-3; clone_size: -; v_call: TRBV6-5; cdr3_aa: CASSYSRSRSGNTIYF; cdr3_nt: TGTGCCAGCAGTTACTCAAGGTCGCGCTCTGGAAACACCATATATTTT
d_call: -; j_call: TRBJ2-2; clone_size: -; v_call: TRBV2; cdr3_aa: CASSTTPTGELFF; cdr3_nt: TGTGCCAGCAGTACCACCCCCACCGGGGAGCTGTTTTTT
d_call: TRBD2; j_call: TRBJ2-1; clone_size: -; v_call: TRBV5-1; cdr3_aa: CASSLGLAGDTFF; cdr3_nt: TGCGCCAGCAGCTTGGGACTAGCGGGAGATACGTTCTTC
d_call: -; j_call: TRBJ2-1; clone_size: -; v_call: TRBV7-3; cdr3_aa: CASSSPVGQQNEQFF; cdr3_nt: TGTGCCAGCAGCTCTCCCGTTGGCCAACAAAATGAGCAGTTCTTC
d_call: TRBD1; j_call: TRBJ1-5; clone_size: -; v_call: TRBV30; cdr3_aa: CAWSRGTGDQPQHF; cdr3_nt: TGTGCCTGGAGTCGGGGGACAGGGGATCAGCCCCAGCATTTT
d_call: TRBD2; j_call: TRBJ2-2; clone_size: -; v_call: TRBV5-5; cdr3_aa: CASGRESITGELFF; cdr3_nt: TGTGCCAGCGGGAGGGAATCCATCACCGGGGAGCTGTTTTTT
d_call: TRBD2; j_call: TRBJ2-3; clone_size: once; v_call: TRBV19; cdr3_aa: CASSISGSSYTQYF; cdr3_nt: TGTGCCAGTAGTATAAGCGGGAGTAGCTATACGCAGTATTTT
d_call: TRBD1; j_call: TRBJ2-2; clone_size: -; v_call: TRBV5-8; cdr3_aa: CASSLPKYRGSGSGELFF; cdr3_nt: TGTGCCAGCAGCTTGCCCAAGTACAGGGGAAGTGGGTCCGGGGAGCTGTTTTTT
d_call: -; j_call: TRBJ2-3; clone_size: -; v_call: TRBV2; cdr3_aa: CASSPITDTQYF; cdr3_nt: TGTGCCAGCTCCCCTATCACAGATACGCAGTATTTT
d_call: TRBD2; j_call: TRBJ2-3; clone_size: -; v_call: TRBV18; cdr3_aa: CASSPNGRARESDTQYF; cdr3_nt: TGTGCCAGCTCACCAAACGGGAGGGCCAGGGAATCAGATACGCAGTATTTT
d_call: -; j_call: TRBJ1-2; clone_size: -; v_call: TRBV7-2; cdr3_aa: CASSLADLPDHGYTF; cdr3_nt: TGTGCCAGCAGCTTAGCGGACCTCCCGGACCATGGCTACACCTTC
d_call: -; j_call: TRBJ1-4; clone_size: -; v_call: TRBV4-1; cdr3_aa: CASSPRTATNEKLFF; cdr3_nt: TGCGCCAGCAGCCCCCGGACAGCAACTAATGAAAAACTGTTTTTT
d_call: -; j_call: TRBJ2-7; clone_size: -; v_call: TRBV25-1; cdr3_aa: CASSERGVLGNYEQYF; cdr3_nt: TGTGCCAGCAGTGAAAGGGGGGTGCTGGGGAACTACGAGCAGTACTTC
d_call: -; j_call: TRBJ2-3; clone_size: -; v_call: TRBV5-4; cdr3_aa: CASSAGAGLGDTQYF; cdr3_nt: TGTGCCAGCAGCGCGGGCGCGGGGTTGGGAGATACGCAGTATTTT
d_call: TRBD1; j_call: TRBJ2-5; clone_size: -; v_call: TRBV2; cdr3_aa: CASRKTPGTGGRRQETQYF; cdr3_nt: TGTGCCAGCAGAAAAACACCCGGGACAGGGGGCCGTAGACAAGAGACCCAGTACTTC
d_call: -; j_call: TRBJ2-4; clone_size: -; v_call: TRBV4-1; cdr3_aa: CASSQDTAKNIQYF; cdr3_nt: TGCGCCAGCAGCCAAGATACGGCCAAAAACATTCAGTACTTC
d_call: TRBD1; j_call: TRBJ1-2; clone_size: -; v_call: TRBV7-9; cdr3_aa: CASSQLGQGAVGYTF; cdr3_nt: TGTGCCAGCAGCCAACTCGGACAGGGGGCTGTTGGCTACACCTTC
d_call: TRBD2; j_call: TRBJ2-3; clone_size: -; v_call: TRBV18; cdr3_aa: CASSPLADVPDTQYF; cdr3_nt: TGTGCCAGCTCACCTCTAGCGGATGTACCAGATACGCAGTATTTT
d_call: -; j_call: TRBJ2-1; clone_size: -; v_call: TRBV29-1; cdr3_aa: CSVAPTTGREQFF; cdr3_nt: TGCAGCGTGGCCCCGACCACGGGTCGTGAGCAGTTCTTC
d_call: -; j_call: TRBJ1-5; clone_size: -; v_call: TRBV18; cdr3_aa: CASSIDSSNQPQHF; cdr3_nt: TGTGCCAGCTCGATAGACAGTAGCAATCAGCCCCAGCATTTT
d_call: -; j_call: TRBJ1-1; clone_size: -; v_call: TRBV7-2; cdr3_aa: CASSPYASLNTEAFF; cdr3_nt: TGTGCCAGCAGCCCATACGCCAGTTTAAACACTGAAGCTTTCTTT
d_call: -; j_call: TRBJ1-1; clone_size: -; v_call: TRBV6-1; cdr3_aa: CASSDQGPMNTEAFF; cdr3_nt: TGTGCCAGCAGTGACCAGGGACCCATGAACACTGAAGCTTTCTTT
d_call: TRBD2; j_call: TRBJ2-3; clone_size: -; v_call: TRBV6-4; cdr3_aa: CASSASGTSGRADTQYF; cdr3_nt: TGTGCCAGCAGTGCTTCCGGGACTAGCGGGAGGGCAGATACGCAGTATTTT
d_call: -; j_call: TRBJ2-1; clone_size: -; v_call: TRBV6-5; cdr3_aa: CASGQGSEQFF; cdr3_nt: TGTGCCAGCGGGCAGGGGAGTGAGCAGTTCTTC